This passage covers 27 T cell receptor beta chains from one sample sequenced in a study of post-analysis software for immune sequencing data. Each TCR beta cDNA library carried unique molecular identifiers. TCRdb re-called the PCR reads through MiXCR, storing one row per CDR3 protein. The sample has hundreds of thousands of distinct CDR3 sequences; approximately 53% are singletons. No antigen has been identified for these receptors. Study-wide results and limits: In patients, five or six TRBV segments were more frequent than in controls, with TRBV5-6, TRBV5-1 and TRBV20-1 among them.

The material sequenced was blood. These receptors originate from a girl aged 5 to 17 with multiple sclerosis.

This clonotype occurred a few times. The chain has TRBV20-1 and TRBJ2-3, with D unresolved. CDR1 is DFQATT and CDR2 is SNEGSKA in the germline V gene (reference sequence). V was cut by 3 bases and J by 3 bases, with 10 bases left in between. This CDR3 is built from 13 residues. CDR3 DNA sequence: TGCAGTGCTAGCGACCCGACAACAGATACGCAGTATTTT. It specifies CSASDPTTDTQYF.

CDR3 in amino acids: CSAPGQGRWNEQFF. The CDR3 region has the DNA TGCAGTGCACCAGGACAGGGAAGGTGGAATGAGCAGTTCTTC. The rearrangement uses TRBV20-1 and TRBJ2-1, with 8 bases lining up with TRBD1. Germline-derived CDR1 and CDR2 are DFQATT and SNEGSKA (reference sequence). V lost 6 bases to trimming and J lost 7 bases; unmatched junction nucleotides: 11. This CDR3 has 14 amino acids.

The genes are TRBV5-1 and TRBJ1-4; D is unclear. Germline-derived CDR1 and CDR2 are SGHRS and YFSETQ. The CDR3 is 15 residues long. Between the trimmed V and J ends, which lost 0 bases and 5 bases, there was a span of 11 bases. The CDR3 sequence is CASSLERARNEKLFF. The CDR3 DNA sequence: TGCGCCAGCAGCTTGGAACGAGCCAGAAATGAAAAACTGTTTTTT.

This clonotype was seen a few times. V and J are TRBV24-1 and TRBJ2-3, with 7 bases aligning to TRBD1. Germline V CDR1 and CDR2: KGHDR, SFDVKD. The CDR3 runs 14 residues. After removal of 3 bases from V and 4 bases from J, the junction contained 3 bases not matched to a gene. The CDR3 nucleotides are TGTGCCACCAGTGATCCAGGACAGGCAGATACGCAGTATTTT. Its protein is CATSDPGQADTQYF.

The chain carries TRBV12-3 or TRBV12-4 and TRBJ1-5, with D possibly matching TRBD1 (6 bases). Trimming left V 3 bases short and J 4 bases short, with 13 bases between. The CDR3 is made up of 15 amino acids. The CDR3 coding sequence is TGTGCCAGCAGTTTCGCGACAGGTGGTAATCAGCCCCAGCATTTT. Protein: CASSFATGGNQPQHF.

The V and J genes are TRBV5-6 and TRBJ2-3, with 12 positions matching TRBD2. Per germline, CDR1 SGHDT and CDR2 YYEEEE. V lost 6 bases to trimming and J lost 1 base; unmatched junction nucleotides: 3. CDR3 length: 15 amino acids. The CDR3, as DNA: TGTGCCAGCACCCTAGCGGGAGGGGGCACAGATACGCAGTATTTT. This codes for CASTLAGGGTDTQYF. Looking up the rest from reference TRBV5-6 and TRBJ2-3 gives the full variable domain: DAGVTQSPTHLIKTRGQQVTLRCSPKSGHDTVSWYQQALGQGPQFIFQYYEEEERQRGNFPDRFSGHQFPNYSSELNVNALLLGDSALYLCASTLAGGGTDTQYFGPGTRLTVL.

This clonotype was found once. The gene calls are TRBV7-6 and TRBJ2-1; 7 nucleotides align to TRBD2. Germline V gives CDR1 SGHVS, CDR2 FNYEAQ. This CDR3 region has 15 residues. Trimming at V came to 5 bases and at J to 8 bases, leaving 12 bases not matched to a gene. CDR3 in amino acids: CASSRPGTAGDEQFF. DNA for the CDR3: TGTGCCAGCAGCCGCCCCGGGACCGCGGGAGATGAGCAGTTCTTC.

This chain joins TRBV7-9 and TRBJ2-5; a weak D match, TRBD1 (5 bases). In germline, CDR1 is SEHNR, CDR2 FQNEAQ (reference sequence). Trimming cost V 5 bases and J 0 bases, with 10 bases left between them. This CDR3 has 14 residues. The CDR3 DNA reads TGTGCCAGCAGCCGAGACAGAGACCAAGAGACCCAGTACTTC. This codes for CASSRDRDQETQYF.

The rearrangement links TRBV24-1 to TRBJ2-2; 8 bases are shared with TRBD1. The CDR3 contains 15 residues. After removal of 3 bases from V and 6 bases from J, the junction contained 5 bases not matched to a gene. Germline-derived CDR1 and CDR2 are KGHDR and SFDVKD. Written as DNA, the CDR3 is TGTGCCACCAGTGATACCAGGGGGCCGGCCGGGGAGCTGTTTTTT. It codes for CATSDTRGPAGELFF.

The rearrangement links TRBV25-1 to TRBJ2-3, with 7 bases identical to TRBD1. The CDR3 totals 15 residues. Germline CDR1 is MGHDK and CDR2 is SYGVNS. The V and J ends lost 5 bases and 4 bases, in that order; junction bases with no gene match: 9. The CDR3 sequence is CASSLTTGKPDTQYF. The CDR3 nucleotides are TGTGCCAGCAGTCTCACGACAGGGAAGCCAGATACGCAGTATTTT.

The J gene is TRBJ2-7, the V gene TRBV12-3 or TRBV12-4, with D uncertain. The ends were cut back, 6 bases at V and 1 base at J, with 13 bases in the middle. The CDR3 is 14 residues long. CDR3 sequence: CASSYLGPSYEQYF. The CDR3 nucleotides are TGTGCCAGCAGCTACCTTGGGCCTTCCTACGAGCAGTACTTC.

This clonotype was counted between two and nine times. V is TRBV29-1 and J is TRBJ2-5, with no clear D. The last part of the DNA fits TRBJ2-7 better; the J call may be wrong. The germline V gene encodes CDR1 SQVTM and CDR2 ANQGSEA. This CDR3 region has 11 residues. CDR3 amino acids: CSVGLADEQYF. For the CDR3, the DNA is TGCAGCGTTGGTCTGGCTGACGAGCAGTACTTC.

V usage is TRBV15 and J usage is TRBJ2-3, with TRBD2 matching 10 bases. Germline V gene data show CDR1 as LNHNV and CDR2 as YYDKDF (reference sequence). CDR3 size: 14 residues. After removal of 6 bases from V and 6 bases from J, the junction contained 6 bases not matched to a gene. The CDR3 nucleotides read TGTGCCACCAGGAAAGCGGGAGGGCCGGATACGCAGTATTTT. It specifies CATRKAGGPDTQYF.

The CDR3: CASSQVRAGRNEQYF. DNA for the CDR3: TGTGCCAGCAGTCAAGTAAGGGCAGGGCGGAACGAGCAGTACTTC. The chain is built from TRBV27 and TRBJ2-7; the D gene is possibly TRBD1 (5 bases). The CDR3 runs to 15 residues. CDR1 and CDR2 from the germline V gene are MNHEY and SMNVEV (reference sequence). Trimming removed 5 bases at V and 5 bases at J, with 19 bases between.

The CDR3 nucleotides are TGTGCCAGCAGCGTAGGGGCTAGCGGGAGGAACCAAGAGACCCAGTACTTC. This gives the protein CASSVGASGRNQETQYF. The chain uses TRBV9 and TRBJ2-5; 11 nucleotides agree with TRBD2. Trimming removed 0 bases from V and 0 bases from J; junction bases left unmatched: 4. The CDR3 consists of 17 residues. Germline CDR1 SGDLS, CDR2 YYNGEE.

The V and J genes are TRBV7-3 and TRBJ2-6; D is unresolved. Trimming removed 0 bases from V and 3 bases from J, with 3 bases in between. The germline gives CDR1 SGHTA, CDR2 FQGTGA. This CDR3 is 14 amino acids long. The CDR3 here is CASSLTDGANVLTF. The CDR3 DNA sequence: TGTGCCAGCAGCTTAACGGATGGGGCCAACGTCCTGACTTTC.

This chain connects TRBV2 to TRBJ1-2; D remains unclear. This CDR3 spans 13 amino acids. Trimming left V 8 bases short and J 2 bases short, with 12 bases between. CDR1 and CDR2 (germline): SNHLY, FYNNEI. DNA of the CDR3: TGTGCCAGCGGCGACGGCCCAAACTATGGCTACACCTTC. It yields the protein CASGDGPNYGYTF.

The chain couples TRBV5-1 to TRBJ1-1; weak D call: TRBD1 (5 bases). The germline V gene has CDR1 SGHRS and CDR2 YFSETQ. The CDR3 has 14 residues. The V gene lost 0 bases and the J gene lost 5 bases, with 11 bases spanning the gap. CDR3 sequence reads: CASSLGQGKTEAFF. CDR3 nucleotide sequence: TGCGCCAGCAGCTTGGGCCAGGGAAAGACTGAAGCTTTCTTT.

The rearrangement links TRBV7-2 to TRBJ1-5; D is perhaps TRBD1 (6 bases). CDR1 and CDR2 from the germline V gene are SGHTA and FQGNSA. Trimming removed 5 bases from V and 2 bases from J, with 19 bases in between. The CDR3 consists of 17 residues. DNA of the CDR3: TGTGCCAGCAGCCCGCCAGGAGGGGGGACCGGCAATCAGCCCCAGCATTTT. Residues: CASSPPGGGTGNQPQHF.

V usage is TRBV5-1 and J usage is TRBJ2-5; D is uncertain. This CDR3 spans 12 amino acids. V was clipped by 4 bases and J by 5 bases, with 9 bases between them. Germline lookup yields CDR1 SGHRS and CDR2 YFSETQ. The CDR3 here is CASSLETETQYF. CDR3 coding DNA: TGCGCCAGCAGCCTAGAGACGGAGACCCAGTACTTC.

The CDR3 nucleotides are TGTGCCAGCAGCTTAGAGGGGACGGTGAGCTACGAGCAGTACTTC. This encodes CASSLEGTVSYEQYF. This chain connects TRBV7-9 to TRBJ2-7; D assignment may be TRBD1 or TRBD2 (5 bases each). This CDR3 contains 15 residues. Deletions cut 1 base from V and 3 bases from J, with 13 bases between. The germline V gene encodes CDR1 SEHNR and CDR2 FQNEAQ (reference sequence). Using reference TRBV7-9 and TRBJ2-7 for the parts outside the CDR3, the full variable domain is DTGVSQNPRHKITKRGQNVTFRCDPISEHNRLYWYRQTLGQGPEFLTYFQNEAQLEKSRLLSDRFSAERPKGSFSTLEIQRTEQGDSAMYLCASSLEGTVSYEQYFGPGTRLTVT.

This clonotype was recorded only once. The chain has TRBV6-4 and TRBJ1-5; TRBD1 is a possible D gene (5 bases). CDR1 is MRHNA, CDR2 SNTAGT, per germline. The CDR3 is made up of 15 amino acids. Trimming stripped 5 bases from V and 2 bases from J, with 13 bases between. The CDR3 region is CASSQGWGGNQPQHF. The CDR3 DNA reads as TGTGCCAGCAGTCAGGGTTGGGGCGGCAATCAGCCCCAGCATTTT.

The chain carries TRBV14 and TRBJ2-1, with 8 nucleotides matching TRBD1. The CDR3 sequence is 15 residues long. J lost 3 bases, V lost 2 bases, and 3 bases had no gene match. Germline V gene data show CDR1 as SGHDN and CDR2 as FVKESK. In DNA form, the CDR3 reads TGTGCCAGCAGCCAATACGGACAGGGCTACAATGAGCAGTTCTTC. Protein sequence: CASSQYGQGYNEQFF.

This sequence joins TRBV6-1 and TRBJ1-4, with 7 bases lining up with TRBD1. V shed 6 bases, J shed 0 bases, and the junction held 7 bases outside the gene matches. Germline lookup yields CDR1 MNHNS and CDR2 SASEGT. CDR3 length: 16 residues. The chain's CDR3 is CASRRDSVTTNEKLFF. The CDR3 nucleotides are TGTGCCAGCAGACGGGACAGTGTTACAACTAATGAAAAACTGTTTTTT.

The chain uses TRBV29-1 and TRBJ2-3; 7 bases map to TRBD2. The CDR3 length is 15 residues. Germline lookup yields CDR1 SQVTM and CDR2 ANQGSEA. The trim removed 3 bases at V and 3 bases at J, leaving 9 bases unmatched. For the CDR3, the DNA is TGCAGCGTTGACGGAACGGGAGGAGGTACAGATACGCAGTATTTT. It encodes CSVDGTGGGTDTQYF.

The CDR3: CASSAFDEQYF. CDR3 in DNA: TGTGCCAGCAGCGCCTTCGACGAGCAGTACTTC. The V call is TRBV12-3 or TRBV12-4, the J call TRBJ2-1; D gene ambiguous. Judging by the DNA end, TRBJ2-7 fits better; the J call may be wrong. This CDR3 has 11 amino acids.

This clonotype was observed a handful of times. The junction does not match germline at one end; this may be a read error. The gene calls are TRBV20-1 and TRBJ1-2, with a possible D match to TRBD1 (6 bases). Germline CDR1 DFQATT, CDR2 SNEGSKA (reference sequence). This CDR3 spans 16 amino acids. In nucleotides, the CDR3 is TGTAGTGCTAGAGACCTTCAGGGTTTACAGGGACATGGCTACACCTTC. It encodes CSARDLQGLQGHGYTF.